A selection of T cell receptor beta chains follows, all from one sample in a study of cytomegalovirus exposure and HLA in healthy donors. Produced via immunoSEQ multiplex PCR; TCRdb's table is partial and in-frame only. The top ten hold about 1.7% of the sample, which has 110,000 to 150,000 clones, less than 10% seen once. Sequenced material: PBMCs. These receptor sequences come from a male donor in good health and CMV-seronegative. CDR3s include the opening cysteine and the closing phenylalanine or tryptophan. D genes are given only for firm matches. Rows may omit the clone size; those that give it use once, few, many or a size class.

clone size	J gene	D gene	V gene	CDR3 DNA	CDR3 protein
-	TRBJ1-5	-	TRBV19	TGTGCCAGTACCATATGGGGGGGGCCTCAGCCCCAGCATTTT	CASTIWGGPQPQHF
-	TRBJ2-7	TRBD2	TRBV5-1	TGCGCCAGCAGCTCCGCCCGGACTAGCGGGAGGGGCGAGCAGTACTTC	CASSSARTSGRGEQYF
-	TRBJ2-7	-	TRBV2	TGTGCCAGCAGTGTATCGGCGGCTGAGCAGTACTTC	CASSVSAAEQYF
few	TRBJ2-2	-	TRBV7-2	TGTGCCAGCAGCTTAGAGAGGGCCGGGGAGCTGTTTTTT	CASSLERAGELFF
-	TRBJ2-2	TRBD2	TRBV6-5	TGTGCCAGTAAGGGGACTAGCGCCAGTCCGCTGTTTTTT	CASKGTSASPLFF
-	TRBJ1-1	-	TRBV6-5	TGTGCCAGCAGTTACTCGGATTTGGGCCTTTCGCGTGAAGCTTTCTTT	CASSYSDLGLSREAFF
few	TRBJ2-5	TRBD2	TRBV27	TGTGCCAGCAGTTCCACCGGGACTAGCGACTTCCAAGAGACCCAGTACTTC	CASSSTGTSDFQETQYF
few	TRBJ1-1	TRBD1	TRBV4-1	TGCGCCAGCAGCCAAGGGGACAGCTACACTGAAGCTTTCTTT	CASSQGDSYTEAFF
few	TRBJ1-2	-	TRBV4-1	TGCGCCAGCAGCCAAGATAAGGGAGAACCGAGCTATGGCTACACCTTC	CASSQDKGEPSYGYTF
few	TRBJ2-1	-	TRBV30	TGTGCCTGGAGTAGGACTAAATTGACGGGGGAGCAGTTCTTC	CAWSRTKLTGEQFF
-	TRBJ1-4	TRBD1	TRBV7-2	TGTGCCAGCAGCTTCACAGGGGGCCCAGGGACTAATGAAAAACTGTTTTTT	CASSFTGGPGTNEKLFF
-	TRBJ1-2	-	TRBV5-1	TGCGCCAGCAGCTTGGCCGGGTATGGCTACACCTTC	CASSLAGYGYTF
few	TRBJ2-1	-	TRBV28	TGTGCCAGCAGTCTCCCGGAGAGCTCCTACAATGAGCAGTTCTTC	CASSLPESSYNEQFF
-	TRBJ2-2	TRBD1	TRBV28	TGTGCCAGCAGTTTAGGGGGGACAGGGACCGGGGAGCTGTTTTTT	CASSLGGTGTGELFF
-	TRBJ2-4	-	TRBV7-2	TGTGCCAGCAGCTTAGCGGAGAGGGACATTCAGTACTTC	CASSLAERDIQYF
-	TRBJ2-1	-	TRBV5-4	TGTGCCAGCAGGACCCGTGGGCCCGGTGAGCAGTTCTTC	CASRTRGPGEQFF
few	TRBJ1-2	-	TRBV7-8	TGTGCCAGCAGCCCGGCGCCGAGGGATGGCTACACCTTC	CASSPAPRDGYTF
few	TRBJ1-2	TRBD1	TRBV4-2	TGTGCCAGCAGCCAAGCGGGACAGGGGGCGAACTATGGCTACACCTTC	CASSQAGQGANYGYTF
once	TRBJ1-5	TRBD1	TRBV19	TGTGCCAGTAGTATAGGCAGGGGGAGCAATCAGCCCCAGCATTTT	CASSIGRGSNQPQHF
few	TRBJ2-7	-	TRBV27	TGTGCCAGCAGTTCGACAGTCTTCTCCTACGAGCAGTACTTC	CASSSTVFSYEQYF
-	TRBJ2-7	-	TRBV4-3	TGCGCCAGCAGCCAAGATACCCCACAGGGCGCACCCTACGAGCAGTACTTC	CASSQDTPQGAPYEQYF
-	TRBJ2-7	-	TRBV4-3	TGCGCCAGCAGCCAAGATCGCAGTAGCGGCACCTACGAGCAGTACTTC	CASSQDRSSGTYEQYF
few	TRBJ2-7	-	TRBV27	TGTGCCAGCAGCGACCGGAGCTCCTACGAGCAGTACTTC	CASSDRSSYEQYF
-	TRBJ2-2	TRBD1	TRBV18	TGTGCCAGCGCCCCGGGACAGGTGAACACCGGGGAGCTGTTTTTT	CASAPGQVNTGELFF
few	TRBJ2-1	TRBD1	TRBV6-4	TGTGCCAGCAGTGACTGGACAGGAAAGGGACGGAATGAGCAGTTCTTC	CASSDWTGKGRNEQFF
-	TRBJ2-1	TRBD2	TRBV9	TGTGCCAGCAGTGGGGGGGGTACGGGTTCCTACAATGAGCAGTTCTTC	CASSGGGTGSYNEQFF
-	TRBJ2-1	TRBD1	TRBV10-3	TGTGCCATCAGCGGACAGGACAATGAGCAGTTCTTC	CAISGQDNEQFF
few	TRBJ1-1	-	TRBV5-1	TGCGCCAGCAGCTCCGAGTATTTGAGGCCTGAAGCTTTCTTT	CASSSEYLRPEAFF
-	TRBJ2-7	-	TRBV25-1	TGTGCCAGCCTGGGCAGCTCCTACGAGCAGTACTTC	CASLGSSYEQYF
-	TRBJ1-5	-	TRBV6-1	TGTGCCAGCAGTGAAGCGCGCGGGAGAGTCAGCAATCAGCCCCAGCATTTT	CASSEARGRVSNQPQHF
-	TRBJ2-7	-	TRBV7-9	TGTGCCAGCAGCTTTCAGAACAGTGGAACCTACGAGCAGTACTTC	CASSFQNSGTYEQYF
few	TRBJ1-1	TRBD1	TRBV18	TGTGCCAGCTCACTTGGCGAGGGGGCGGGCACTGAAGCTTTCTTT	CASSLGEGAGTEAFF
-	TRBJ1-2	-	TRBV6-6	TGTGCCAGCACTGATCGGACAGCCTATGGCTACACCTTC	CASTDRTAYGYTF
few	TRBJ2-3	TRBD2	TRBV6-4	TGTGCCACCCGAGCGGGGGGGAGCACAGATACGCAGTATTTT	CATRAGGSTDTQYF
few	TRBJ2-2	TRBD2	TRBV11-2	TGTGCCAGCAGCGAGAGAGGACTAGCGGAGAGGGACGGGGAGCTGTTTTTT	CASSERGLAERDGELFF
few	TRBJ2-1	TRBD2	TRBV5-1	TGCGCCAGCAGCTTCGGCGGGACTAGCGGGAATGAGCAGTTCTTC	CASSFGGTSGNEQFF
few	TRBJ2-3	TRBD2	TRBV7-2	TGTGCCAGCAGCTACTTAGCGGGGAGCACAGATACGCAGTATTTT	CASSYLAGSTDTQYF
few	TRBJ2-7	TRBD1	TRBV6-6	TGTGCCAGCAGTTATCTCCCTGGGACAGGGACCGAGCAGTACTTC	CASSYLPGTGTEQYF
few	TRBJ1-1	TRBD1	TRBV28	TGTGCCAGCAGGCCCCCGGGACAGGGGCCAAGAGAAGCTTTCTTT	CASRPPGQGPREAFF
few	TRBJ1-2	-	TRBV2	TGTGCCAGCAGTGAAAGGGGCGCTGGCTACACCTTC	CASSERGAGYTF
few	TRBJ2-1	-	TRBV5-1	TGCGCCAGCAGCTTGAGAGGCAGCTACAATGAGCAGTTCTTC	CASSLRGSYNEQFF
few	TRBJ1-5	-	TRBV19	TGTGCCAGTAGTATAGAGGGGGACGGGAGTCAGCCCCAGCATTTT	CASSIEGDGSQPQHF